This T cell receptor beta chain was sequenced in a study of CD8 T cells in ankylosing spondylitis. Study-level points and caveats: Reportedly, matched ankylosing spondylitis synovial fluid was significantly enriched for disease-linked clones. Disease-linked clones, CD8+, were relatively rare in peripheral blood. Among TCR beta sequences, a motif of eight highly homologous variants appeared characteristic of ankylosing spondylitis blood.

This clonotype has ten or more counts. The antigen is undetermined. The CDR3 loop spans 15 amino acids. Trimming shortened V by 8 bases and J by 1 base, and 16 bases separated the two germline ends. The authors made TCR beta libraries by quantitative 5'-RACE with molecular barcodes. One entry per CDR3 protein results from TCRdb running MiXCR on the 5' RACE reads. The sample lists about 130,000 distinct CDR3 sequences; 7% were seen once. Sample: blood, either unsorted or a sorted T cell fraction (not recorded which). The sequence derives from a male donor with ankylosing spondylitis or in good health (not recorded which). The genes are TRBV12-3 or TRBV12-4 and TRBJ2-3, with unresolved D. In DNA form, the CDR3 reads TGTGCCAGCCTAAACCCCCGTGGAGGCACAGATACGCAGTATTTT. Amino acid sequence: CASLNPRGGTDTQYF.